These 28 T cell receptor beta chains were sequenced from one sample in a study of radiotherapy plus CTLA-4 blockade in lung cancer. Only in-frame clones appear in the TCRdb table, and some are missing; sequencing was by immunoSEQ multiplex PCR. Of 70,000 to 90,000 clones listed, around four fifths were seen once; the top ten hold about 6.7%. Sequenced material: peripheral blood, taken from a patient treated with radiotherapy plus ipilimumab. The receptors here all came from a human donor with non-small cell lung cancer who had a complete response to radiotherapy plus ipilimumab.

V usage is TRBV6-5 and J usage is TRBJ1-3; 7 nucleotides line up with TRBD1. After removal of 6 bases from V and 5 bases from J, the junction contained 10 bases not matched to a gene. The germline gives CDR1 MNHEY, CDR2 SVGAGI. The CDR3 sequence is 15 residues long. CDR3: CASSYRGQARNTIYF. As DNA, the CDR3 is TGTGCCAGCAGCTACCGAGGACAGGCGAGAAACACCATATATTTT.

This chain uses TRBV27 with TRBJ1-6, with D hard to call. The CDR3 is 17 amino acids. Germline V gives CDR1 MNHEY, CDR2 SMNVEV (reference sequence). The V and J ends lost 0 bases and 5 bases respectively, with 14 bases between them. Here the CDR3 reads CASSLSGKPFNNSPLHF. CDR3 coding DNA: TGTGCCAGCAGTTTATCGGGTAAACCCTTTAATAATTCACCCCTCCACTTT.

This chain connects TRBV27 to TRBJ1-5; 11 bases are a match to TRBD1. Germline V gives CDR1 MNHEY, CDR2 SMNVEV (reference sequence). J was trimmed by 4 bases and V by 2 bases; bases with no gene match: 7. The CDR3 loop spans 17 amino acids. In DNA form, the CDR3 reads TGTGCCAGCAGTTTAAGATCTCGGGACAGGGGGAATCAGCCCCAGCATTTT. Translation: CASSLRSRDRGNQPQHF.

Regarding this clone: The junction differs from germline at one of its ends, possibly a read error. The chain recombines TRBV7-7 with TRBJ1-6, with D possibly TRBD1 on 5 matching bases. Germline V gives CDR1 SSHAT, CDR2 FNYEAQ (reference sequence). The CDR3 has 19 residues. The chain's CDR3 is CASSPIGRGWGAWNSPLYF. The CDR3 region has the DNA TGTGCTAGCAGCCCCATAGGGCGAGGATGGGGCGCTTGGAATTCACCCCTCTACTTT.

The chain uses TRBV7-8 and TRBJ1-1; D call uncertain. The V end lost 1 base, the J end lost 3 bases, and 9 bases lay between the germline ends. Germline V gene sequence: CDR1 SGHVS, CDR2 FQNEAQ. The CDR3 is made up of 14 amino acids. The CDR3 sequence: CASSLGGIHTEAFF. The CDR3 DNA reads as TGTGCCAGCAGCTTAGGCGGCATCCACACTGAAGCTTTCTTT.

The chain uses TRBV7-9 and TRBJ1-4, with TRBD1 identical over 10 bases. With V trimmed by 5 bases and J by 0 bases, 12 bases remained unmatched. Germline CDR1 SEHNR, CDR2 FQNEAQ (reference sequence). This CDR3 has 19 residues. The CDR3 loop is CASSLILTGGPTTNEKLFF. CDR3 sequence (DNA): TGTGCCAGCAGCCTTATCCTGACAGGGGGCCCTACAACTAATGAAAAACTGTTTTTT.

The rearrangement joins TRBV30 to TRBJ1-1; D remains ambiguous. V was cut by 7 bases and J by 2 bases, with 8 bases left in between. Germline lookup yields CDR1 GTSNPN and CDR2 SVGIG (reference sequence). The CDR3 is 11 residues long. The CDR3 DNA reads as TGTGCCTCCGGACGCAACACTGAAGCTTTCTTT. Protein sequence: CASGRNTEAFF. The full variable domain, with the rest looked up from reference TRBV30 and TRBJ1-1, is SQTIHQWPATLVQPVGSPLSLECTVEGTSNPNLYWYRQAAGRGLQLLFYSVGIGQISSEVPQNLSASRPQDRQFILSSKKLLLSDSGFYLCASGRNTEAFFGQGTRLTVV.

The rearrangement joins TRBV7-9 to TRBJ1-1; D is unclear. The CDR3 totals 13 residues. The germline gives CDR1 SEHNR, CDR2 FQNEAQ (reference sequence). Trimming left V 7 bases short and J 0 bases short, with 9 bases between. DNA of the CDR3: TGTGCCAGCACTTGGCAGGTGAACACTGAAGCTTTCTTT. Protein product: CASTWQVNTEAFF. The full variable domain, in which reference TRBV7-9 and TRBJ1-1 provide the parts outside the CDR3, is DTGVSQNPRHKITKRGQNVTFRCDPISEHNRLYWYRQTLGQGPEFLTYFQNEAQLEKSRLLSDRFSAERPKGSFSTLEIQRTEQGDSAMYLCASTWQVNTEAFFGQGTRLTVV.

Written as DNA, the CDR3 is TGTGCCAGCAGTTCCCGTGGAGGGAGGTCGGGTGGCTACACCTTC. This gives the protein CASSSRGGRSGGYTF. The J gene is TRBJ1-2, the V gene TRBV27, with no clear D. The CDR3 consists of 15 residues. Germline values: CDR1 MNHEY, CDR2 SMNVEV (reference sequence). V was pared by 4 bases and J by 7 bases, with 19 bases between.

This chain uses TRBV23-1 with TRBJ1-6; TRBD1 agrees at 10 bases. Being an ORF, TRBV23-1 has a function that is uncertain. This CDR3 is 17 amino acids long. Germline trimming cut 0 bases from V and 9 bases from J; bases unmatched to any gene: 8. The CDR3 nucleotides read TGCGCCAGCAGTCAATCTACCCGGGACAGGGGTCGTTCACCCCTCCACTTT. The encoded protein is CASSQSTRDRGRSPLHF.

CDR3: CASSYPQTGVKIQYF. CDR3 in DNA: TGTGCCAGCAGTTACCCCCAGACTGGGGTTAAGATCCAGTACTTC. V and J are TRBV6-5 and TRBJ2-5; D gene unclear. This CDR3 is 15 amino acids long. Germline V lookup: CDR1 MNHEY, CDR2 SVGAGI. V dropped 2 bases and J dropped 10 bases, with 20 bases sitting between them.

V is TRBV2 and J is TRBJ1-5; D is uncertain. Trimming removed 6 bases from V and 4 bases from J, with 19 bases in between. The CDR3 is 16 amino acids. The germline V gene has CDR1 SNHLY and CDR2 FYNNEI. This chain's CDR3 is CASSLPSGTLNQPQHF. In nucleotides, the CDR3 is TGTGCCAGCAGCCTCCCCAGCGGAACTTTAAATCAGCCCCAGCATTTT.

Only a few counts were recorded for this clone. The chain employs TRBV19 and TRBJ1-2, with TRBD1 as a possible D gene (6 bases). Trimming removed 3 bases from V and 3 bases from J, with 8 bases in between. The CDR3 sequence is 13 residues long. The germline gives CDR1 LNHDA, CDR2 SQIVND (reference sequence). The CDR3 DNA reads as TGTGCCAGTAGTATCCCAGGGGACTATGGCTACACCTTC. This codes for CASSIPGDYGYTF.

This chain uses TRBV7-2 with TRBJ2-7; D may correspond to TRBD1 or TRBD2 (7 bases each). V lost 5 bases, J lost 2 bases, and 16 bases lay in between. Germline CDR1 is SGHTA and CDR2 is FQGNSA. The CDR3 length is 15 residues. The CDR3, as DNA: TGTGCCAGCAGCCGAGGGGGGGGACAGACCTACGAGCAGTACTTC. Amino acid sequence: CASSRGGGQTYEQYF. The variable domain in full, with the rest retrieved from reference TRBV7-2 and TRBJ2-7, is GAGVSQSPSNKVTEKGKDVELRCDPISGHTALYWYRQSLGQGLEFLIYFQGNSAPDKSGLPSDRFSAERTGGSVSTLTIQRTQQEDSAVYLCASSRGGGQTYEQYFGPGTRLTVT.

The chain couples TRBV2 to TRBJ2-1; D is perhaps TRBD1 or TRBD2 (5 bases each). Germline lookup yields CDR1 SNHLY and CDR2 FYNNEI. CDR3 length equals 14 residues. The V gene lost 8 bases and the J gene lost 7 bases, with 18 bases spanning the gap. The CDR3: CASGLTGTMNEQFF. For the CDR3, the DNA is TGTGCCAGCGGATTAACCGGGACGATGAATGAGCAGTTCTTC.

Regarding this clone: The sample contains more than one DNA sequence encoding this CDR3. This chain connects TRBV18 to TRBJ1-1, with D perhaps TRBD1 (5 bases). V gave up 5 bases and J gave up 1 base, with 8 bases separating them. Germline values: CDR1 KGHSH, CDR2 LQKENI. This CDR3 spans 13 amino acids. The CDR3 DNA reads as TGTGCCAGCTCATGGCAGGGGAACACTGAAGCTTTCTTT. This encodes CASSWQGNTEAFF. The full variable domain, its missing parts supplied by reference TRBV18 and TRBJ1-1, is NAGVMQNPRHLVRRRGQEARLRCSPMKGHSHVYWYRQLPEEGLKFMVYLQKENIIDESGMPKERFSAEFPKEGPSILRIQQVVRGDSAAYFCASSWQGNTEAFFGQGTRLTVV.

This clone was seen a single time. In nucleotides, the CDR3 is TGCGCCAGCAGCTTGGCCTATGACAGGGTAGAGACCGGGGAGCTGTTTTTT. This translates into CASSLAYDRVETGELFF. The chain couples TRBV5-1 to TRBJ2-2; TRBD1 matches at 7 bases. The germline gives CDR1 SGHRS, CDR2 YFSETQ. The V gene end was trimmed by 0 bases and the J gene end by 5 bases; junction bases not matched to a gene: 10. The CDR3 is 17 amino acids. Based on the CDR3 plus reference TRBV5-1 and TRBJ2-2, the full variable domain is KAGVTQTPRYLIKTRGQQVTLSCSPISGHRSVSWYQQTPGQGLQFLFEYFSETQRNKGNFPGRFSGRQFSNSRSEMNVSTLELGDSALYLCASSLAYDRVETGELFFGEGSRLTVL.

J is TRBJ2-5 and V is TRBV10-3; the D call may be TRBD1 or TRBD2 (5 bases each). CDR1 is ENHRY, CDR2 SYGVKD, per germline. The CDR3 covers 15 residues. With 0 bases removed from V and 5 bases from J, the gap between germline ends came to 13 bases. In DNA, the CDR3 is TGTGCCATCAGTGAGTCGACCCGGGACCCGGAGACCCAGTACTTC. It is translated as CAISESTRDPETQYF.

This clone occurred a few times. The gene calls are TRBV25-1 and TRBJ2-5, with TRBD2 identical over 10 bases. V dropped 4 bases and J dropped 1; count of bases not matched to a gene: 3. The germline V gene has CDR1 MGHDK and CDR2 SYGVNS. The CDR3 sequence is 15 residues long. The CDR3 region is CASSARTSGQETQYF. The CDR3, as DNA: TGTGCCAGCAGTGCCCGGACTAGCGGCCAAGAGACCCAGTACTTC.

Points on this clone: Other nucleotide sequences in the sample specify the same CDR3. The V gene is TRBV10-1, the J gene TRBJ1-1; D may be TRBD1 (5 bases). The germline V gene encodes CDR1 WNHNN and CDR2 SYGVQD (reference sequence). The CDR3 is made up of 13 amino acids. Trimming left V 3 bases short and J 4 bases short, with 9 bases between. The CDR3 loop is CASSESGSTEAFF. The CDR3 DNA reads TGCGCCAGCAGTGAATCAGGGTCCACTGAAGCTTTCTTT.

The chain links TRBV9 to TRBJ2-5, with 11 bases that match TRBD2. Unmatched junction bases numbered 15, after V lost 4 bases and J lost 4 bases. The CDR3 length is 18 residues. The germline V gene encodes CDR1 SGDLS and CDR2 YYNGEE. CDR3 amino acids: CASSHGTSGRRRGETQYF. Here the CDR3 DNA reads TGTGCCAGCAGCCATGGGACTAGCGGCCGTAGACGTGGAGAGACCCAGTACTTC.

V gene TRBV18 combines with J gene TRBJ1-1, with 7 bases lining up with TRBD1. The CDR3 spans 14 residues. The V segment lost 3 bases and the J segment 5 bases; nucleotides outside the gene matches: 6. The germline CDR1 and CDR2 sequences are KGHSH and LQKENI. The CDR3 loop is CASSPQGGETEAFF. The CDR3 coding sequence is TGTGCCAGCTCACCCCAGGGGGGGGAAACTGAAGCTTTCTTT.

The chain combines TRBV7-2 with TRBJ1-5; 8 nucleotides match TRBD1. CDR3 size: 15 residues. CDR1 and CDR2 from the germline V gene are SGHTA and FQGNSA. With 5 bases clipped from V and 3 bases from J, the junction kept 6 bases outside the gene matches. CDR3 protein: CASSIGTGHNQPQHF. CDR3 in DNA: TGTGCCAGCAGCATCGGGACAGGTCACAATCAGCCCCAGCATTTT.

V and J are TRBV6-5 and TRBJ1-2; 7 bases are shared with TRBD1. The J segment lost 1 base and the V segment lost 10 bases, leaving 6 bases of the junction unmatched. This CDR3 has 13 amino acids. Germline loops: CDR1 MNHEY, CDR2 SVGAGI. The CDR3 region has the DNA TGTGCCATCCGGACAGGCCTTAACTATGGCTACACCTTC. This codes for CAIRTGLNYGYTF.

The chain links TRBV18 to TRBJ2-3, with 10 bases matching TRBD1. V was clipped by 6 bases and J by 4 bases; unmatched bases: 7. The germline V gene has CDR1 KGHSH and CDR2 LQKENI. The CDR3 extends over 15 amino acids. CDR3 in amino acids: CASSPGQGSADTQYF. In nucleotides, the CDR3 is TGTGCCAGCTCGCCGGGACAGGGGAGCGCAGATACGCAGTATTTT.

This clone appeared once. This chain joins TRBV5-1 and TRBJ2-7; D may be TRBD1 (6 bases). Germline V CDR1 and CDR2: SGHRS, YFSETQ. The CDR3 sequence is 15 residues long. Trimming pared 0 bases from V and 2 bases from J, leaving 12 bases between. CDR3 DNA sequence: TGCGCCAGCAGCTTGGCTACAGGGCCCCCCTACGAGCAGTACTTC. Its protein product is CASSLATGPPYEQYF.

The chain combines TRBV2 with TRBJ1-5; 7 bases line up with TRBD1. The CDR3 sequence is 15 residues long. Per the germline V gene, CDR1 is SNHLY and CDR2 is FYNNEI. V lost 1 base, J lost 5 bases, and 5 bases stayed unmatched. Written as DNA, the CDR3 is TGTGCCAGCAGTGAAGTTACAGGGGTTTATCAGCCCCAGCATTTT. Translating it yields CASSEVTGVYQPQHF.

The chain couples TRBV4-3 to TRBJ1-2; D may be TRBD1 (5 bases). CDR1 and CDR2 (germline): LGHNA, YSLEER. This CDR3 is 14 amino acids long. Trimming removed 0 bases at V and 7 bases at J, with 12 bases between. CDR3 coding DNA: TGCGCCAGCAGCCAAGAAGGGTGGGGGGGTGGCTACACCTTC. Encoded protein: CASSQEGWGGGYTF.